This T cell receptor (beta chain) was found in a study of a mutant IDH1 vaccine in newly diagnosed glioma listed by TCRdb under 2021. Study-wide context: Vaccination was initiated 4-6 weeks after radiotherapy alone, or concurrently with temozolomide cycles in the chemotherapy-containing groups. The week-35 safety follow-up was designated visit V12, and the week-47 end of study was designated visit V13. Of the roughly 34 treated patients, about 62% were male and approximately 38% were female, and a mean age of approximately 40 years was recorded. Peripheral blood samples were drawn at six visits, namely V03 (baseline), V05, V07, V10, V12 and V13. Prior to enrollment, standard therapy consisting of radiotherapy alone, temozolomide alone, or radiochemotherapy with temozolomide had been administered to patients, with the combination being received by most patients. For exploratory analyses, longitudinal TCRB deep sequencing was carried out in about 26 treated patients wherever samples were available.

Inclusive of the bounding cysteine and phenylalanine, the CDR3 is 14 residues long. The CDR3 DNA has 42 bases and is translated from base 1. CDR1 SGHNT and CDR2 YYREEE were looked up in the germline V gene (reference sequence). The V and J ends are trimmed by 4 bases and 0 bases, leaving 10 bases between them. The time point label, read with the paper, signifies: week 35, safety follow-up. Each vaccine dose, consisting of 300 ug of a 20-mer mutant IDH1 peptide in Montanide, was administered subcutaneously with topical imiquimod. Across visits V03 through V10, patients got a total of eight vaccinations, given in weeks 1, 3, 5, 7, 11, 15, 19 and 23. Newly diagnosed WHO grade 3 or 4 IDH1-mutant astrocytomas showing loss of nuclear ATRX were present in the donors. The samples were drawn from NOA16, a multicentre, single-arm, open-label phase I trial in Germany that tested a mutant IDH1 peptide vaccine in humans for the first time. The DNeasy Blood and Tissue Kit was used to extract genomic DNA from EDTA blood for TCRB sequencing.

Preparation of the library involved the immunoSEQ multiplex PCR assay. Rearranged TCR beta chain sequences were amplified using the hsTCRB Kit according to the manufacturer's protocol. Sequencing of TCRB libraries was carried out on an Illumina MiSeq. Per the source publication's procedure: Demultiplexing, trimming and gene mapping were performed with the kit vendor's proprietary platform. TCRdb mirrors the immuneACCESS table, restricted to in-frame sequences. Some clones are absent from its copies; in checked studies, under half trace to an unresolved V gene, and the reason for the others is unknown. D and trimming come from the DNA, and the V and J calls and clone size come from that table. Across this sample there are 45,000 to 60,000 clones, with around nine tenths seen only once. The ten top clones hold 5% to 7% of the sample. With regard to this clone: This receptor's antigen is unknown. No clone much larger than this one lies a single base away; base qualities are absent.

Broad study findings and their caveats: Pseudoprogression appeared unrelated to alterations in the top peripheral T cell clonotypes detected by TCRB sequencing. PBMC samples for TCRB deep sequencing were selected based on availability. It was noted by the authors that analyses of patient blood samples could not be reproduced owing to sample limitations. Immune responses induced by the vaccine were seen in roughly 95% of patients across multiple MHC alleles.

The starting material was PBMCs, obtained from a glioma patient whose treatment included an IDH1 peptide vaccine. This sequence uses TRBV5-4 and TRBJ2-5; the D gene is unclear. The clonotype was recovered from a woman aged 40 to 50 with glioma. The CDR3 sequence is CASSQGRNQETQYF. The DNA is TGTGCCAGCAGCCAAGGACGGAACCAAGAGACCCAGTACTTC. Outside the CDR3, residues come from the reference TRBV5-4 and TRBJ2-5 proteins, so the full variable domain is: ETGVTQSPTHLIKTRGQQVTLRCSSQSGHNTVSWYQQALGQGPQFIFQYYREEENGRGNFPPRFSGLQFPNYSSELNVNALELDDSALYLCASSQGRNQETQYFGPGTRLLVL.